This T cell receptor beta chain was recorded in a study of identical twins. Study-level findings and limits: Models underestimated TCR alpha sharing (out-of-frame) in monozygotic twins. In cord blood, abundant beta clonotypes had fewer insertions; memory showed no trend. Alpha sequences out of frame and shared by twins had excess low generation probability. Findings depended on cross-sectional statistics rather than tracking the same donors.

TCRdb itself ran the 5' RACE reads through MiXCR, one entry per CDR3 protein. The sample contains 350,000 or so distinct CDR3 sequences, approximately 8.8% of which appear only once. Notes on this clonotype: Its matching antigen is unknown.

Deletions cut 3 bases from V and 2 bases from J, with 13 bases between. The CDR3 length is 15 residues. The TCR originated in a woman aged 45-59 years in good health. This chain connects TRBV12-3 or TRBV12-4 to TRBJ2-5, with D uncertain. The sequenced material came from naive T cells sorted from blood. The CDR3 loop is CASSFDLQDQETQYF. The CDR3 region has the DNA TGTGCCAGCAGTTTTGATTTACAAGATCAAGAGACCCAGTACTTC.